The sequence of this TCR beta chain was determined in a study of tumor and adjacent non-tumor tissue in lung cancer. Germline V gives CDR1 MGHRA, CDR2 YSYEKL. This CDR3 comprises 14 residues. To note about this clonotype: This clone may be a read error of a much larger clone one base away.

This sample's RNA came from whole unsorted tissue. The normal lung tissue was taken more than 3 cm from the tumor edge. A modified ARM-PCR protocol with three rounds of nested PCR amplified TCRbeta. In TCRdb, the multiplex PCR reads were re-called with MiXCR into one record per CDR3 protein. The sample includes approximately 68,000 distinct CDR3 sequences, approximately 73% of them seen just once. The sample was distant non-tumor lung tissue. The sequence derives from a man aged 60 to 75 with non-small cell lung cancer. The V gene is TRBV4-1, the J gene TRBJ2-5; possible D gene TRBD2, 5 bases. CDR3 sequence (DNA): TGCGCCACCAGCCAAGCATCGGGCGGGGAGACCCAGTACTTC. Its protein is CATSQASGGETQYF.